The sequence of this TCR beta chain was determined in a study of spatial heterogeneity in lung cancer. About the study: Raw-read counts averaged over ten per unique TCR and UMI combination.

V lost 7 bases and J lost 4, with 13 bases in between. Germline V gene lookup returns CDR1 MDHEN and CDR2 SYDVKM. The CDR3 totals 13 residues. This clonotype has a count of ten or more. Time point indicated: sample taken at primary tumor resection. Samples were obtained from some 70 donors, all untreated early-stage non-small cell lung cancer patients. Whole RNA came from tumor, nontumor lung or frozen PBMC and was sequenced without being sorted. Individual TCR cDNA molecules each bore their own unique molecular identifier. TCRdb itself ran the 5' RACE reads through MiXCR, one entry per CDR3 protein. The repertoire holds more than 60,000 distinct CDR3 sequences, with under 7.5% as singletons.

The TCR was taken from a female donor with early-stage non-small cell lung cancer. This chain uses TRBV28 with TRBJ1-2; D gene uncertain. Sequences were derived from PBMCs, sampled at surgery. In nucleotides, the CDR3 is TGTGCCAGCACGGGCAGCTCTCTCTATGGCTACACCTTC. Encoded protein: CASTGSSLYGYTF.